A single sample gave rise to the 17 T cell receptor beta chains below, sequenced in a study of a mutant IDH1 vaccine in newly diagnosed glioma (dated by TCRdb to 2020 to 2023). Libraries were built with the immunoSEQ multiplex PCR assay. The clones in this table, taken by TCRdb from immuneACCESS, are in-frame only. Not every clone is retained; where verified, under half of the shortfall comes from an unresolved V gene, and the cause of the rest is unknown. For this sample the table gives approximately 67,000 clones, of which about 87% were detected only once. The ten biggest clones cover roughly 15% of the sample. The time point label of this sample denotes: week 23, last vaccination. Every vaccine dose consisted of 300 ug of a 20-mer mutant IDH1 peptide in Montanide, administered subcutaneously together with topical imiquimod. For these receptors, no antigen is known. The source material was PBMCs, sampled from a glioma patient whose treatment included an IDH1 peptide vaccine. The receptor source for this set is a man aged 18 to 30 with glioma.

V gene TRBV27 combines with J gene TRBJ2-7, with a weak D call TRBD2 (5 bases). The CDR3 contains 15 residues. The V end lost 0 bases, the J end lost 0 bases, and 9 bases lay between the germline ends. CDR1 is MNHEY and CDR2 is SMNVEV in the germline V gene (reference sequence). As DNA, the CDR3 is TGTGCCAGCAGTTTATCTCGGGAATTCTCCTACGAGCAGTACTTC. It encodes CASSLSREFSYEQYF.

The chain employs TRBV5-4 and TRBJ2-3; D remains ambiguous. Germline lookup yields CDR1 SGHNT and CDR2 YYREEE (reference sequence). Trimming took off 4 bases at V and 5 bases at J, with 14 bases between the two ends. CDR3 length: 14 residues. The CDR3 reads CASSPGPKGDTQYF. In DNA form, the CDR3 reads TGTGCCAGCAGCCCCGGTCCTAAAGGAGATACGCAGTATTTT.

This chain uses TRBV18 with TRBJ1-3; D gene unclear. Germline V lookup: CDR1 KGHSH, CDR2 LQKENI. There are 14 residues in the CDR3. Trimming removed 6 bases at V and 2 bases at J, with 11 bases between. In DNA form, the CDR3 reads TGTGCCAGCTCTTCCGGGAGTCCTGGAAACACCATATATTTT. This sequence encodes CASSSGSPGNTIYF.

The chain links TRBV29-1 to TRBJ2-3, with 8 nucleotides matching TRBD2. The CDR3 totals 17 residues. V was clipped by 3 bases and J by 0 bases; unmatched bases: 11. CDR1 is SQVTM, CDR2 ANQGSEA, per germline. The CDR3 reads CSVDTGLAGLSTDTQYF. As DNA, the CDR3 is TGCAGCGTTGACACGGGGCTAGCGGGCCTTAGCACAGATACGCAGTATTTT.

The chain combines TRBV2 with TRBJ2-2; D possibly corresponds to TRBD1 (6 bases). V was clipped by 3 bases and J by 5 bases, with 13 bases between them. Germline loops: CDR1 SNHLY, CDR2 FYNNEI. The length of the CDR3 is 15 residues. The CDR3: CASSDLRGKTGELFF. The CDR3 coding sequence is TGTGCCAGCAGTGATCTTAGGGGGAAGACCGGGGAGCTGTTTTTT.

The chain has TRBV19 and TRBJ2-1, with TRBD2 identical over 9 bases. The germline V gene encodes CDR1 LNHDA and CDR2 SQIVND (reference sequence). V lost 9 bases, J lost 0 bases, and 3 bases stayed unmatched. The CDR3 runs to 14 residues. CDR3 amino acids: CASKREVSYNEQFF. The CDR3 nucleotides read TGTGCCAGCAAGCGGGAGGTCTCCTACAATGAGCAGTTCTTC.

The rearrangement uses TRBV18 and TRBJ1-2; D is possibly TRBD1 (5 bases). CDR3 length equals 15 residues. The V end lost 4 bases, the J end lost 4 bases, and 16 bases lay between the germline ends. Germline lookup yields CDR1 KGHSH and CDR2 LQKENI. CDR3 protein: CASSHTDTPIYGYTF. The DNA of the CDR3 is TGTGCCAGCTCACACACGGACACGCCGATCTATGGCTACACCTTC. Based on the CDR3 plus reference TRBV18 and TRBJ1-2, the full variable domain is NAGVMQNPRHLVRRRGQEARLRCSPMKGHSHVYWYRQLPEEGLKFMVYLQKENIIDESGMPKERFSAEFPKEGPSILRIQQVVRGDSAAYFCASSHTDTPIYGYTFGSGTRLTVV.

The chain recombines TRBV27 with TRBJ1-2; no firm D call. Trimming stripped 2 bases from V and 8 bases from J, with 12 bases between. CDR3 length: 13 amino acids. Germline V gene data show CDR1 as MNHEY and CDR2 as SMNVEV (reference sequence). DNA for the CDR3: TGTGCCAGCAGTTTAGGCTACTCGGGAGGCTACACCTTC. Translating it yields CASSLGYSGGYTF.

The rearrangement links TRBV7-2 to TRBJ2-5; D unresolved. The CDR3 has 14 amino acids. Germline CDR1 reads SGHTA; CDR2 reads FQGNSA. Trimming took off 3 bases at V and 4 bases at J, with 12 bases between the two ends. The CDR3: CASSFDDWGETQYF. The CDR3 DNA reads TGTGCCAGCAGCTTCGATGACTGGGGAGAGACCCAGTACTTC.

This chain joins TRBV6-5 and TRBJ2-7; 7 bases line up with TRBD2. This CDR3 comprises 15 residues. Germline CDR1 is MNHEY and CDR2 is SVGAGI. Germline trimming cut 6 bases from V and 0 bases from J; bases unmatched to any gene: 8. The CDR3 protein is CASRAEAGYSYEQYF. CDR3 coding DNA: TGTGCCAGCAGGGCGGAAGCGGGGTACTCCTACGAGCAGTACTTC.

This clone was observed once. V gene TRBV4-2 combines with J gene TRBJ2-7; 7 nucleotides align to TRBD1. The V gene's germline CDR1 is LGHNA and CDR2 YNFKEQ. This CDR3 is built from 16 residues. Trimming took 0 bases from V and 1 from J; bases not matched to a gene: 6. Here the CDR3 reads CASSQDTGEGSYEQYF. CDR3 nucleotide sequence: TGTGCCAGCAGCCAAGATACAGGGGAAGGTTCCTACGAGCAGTACTTC.

V gene TRBV7-9 combines with J gene TRBJ2-2, with 8 nucleotides matching TRBD1. V shed 2 bases, J shed 1 base, and the junction held 3 bases outside the gene matches. Germline V gene data show CDR1 as SEHNR and CDR2 as FQNEAQ (reference sequence). The CDR3 loop spans 16 amino acids. DNA of the CDR3: TGTGCCAGCAGCTTATTTGGGACAGGGAACACCGGGGAGCTGTTTTTT. Its protein product is CASSLFGTGNTGELFF.

The V gene is TRBV7-2, the J gene TRBJ1-1, with a weak D call TRBD1 (5 bases). Trimming pared 5 bases from V and 3 bases from J, leaving 10 bases between. The germline V gene has CDR1 SGHTA and CDR2 FQGNSA. The length of the CDR3 is 13 residues. DNA of the CDR3: TGTGCCAGCAGCGGTCAGGGATACACTGAAGCTTTCTTT. Protein sequence: CASSGQGYTEAFF.

This sequence joins TRBV28 and TRBJ1-1; D may be TRBD1 (6 bases). Germline V gene lookup returns CDR1 MDHEN and CDR2 SYDVKM. There are 14 residues in the CDR3. V gave up 3 bases and J gave up 1 base, with 9 bases separating them. CDR3 coding DNA: TGTGCCAGCAGTTTCCGGACAGAGAACACTGAAGCTTTCTTT. Translation: CASSFRTENTEAFF.

The chain combines TRBV4-3 with TRBJ1-1; D not certain. There are 13 residues in the CDR3. The V gene's germline CDR1 is LGHNA and CDR2 YSLEER. V shed 0 bases and J shed 5 bases, with 7 bases lying between them. The CDR3 protein is CASSQDSGTEAFF. The CDR3 nucleotides read TGCGCCAGCAGCCAAGATTCTGGGACTGAAGCTTTCTTT.

The chain combines TRBV5-6 with TRBJ2-7; D is unclear. This CDR3 is built from 13 residues. The ends were cut back, 5 bases at V and 2 bases at J, with 11 bases in the middle. The germline gives CDR1 SGHDT, CDR2 YYEEEE. CDR3: CASRFRGAYEQYF. CDR3 nucleotide sequence: TGTGCCAGCAGGTTTCGCGGAGCCTACGAGCAGTACTTC.

The chain uses TRBV25-1 and TRBJ2-2; a weak D match, TRBD1 (5 bases). Trimming took 3 bases from V and 0 from J, leaving 8 bases between them. Germline V gives CDR1 MGHDK, CDR2 SYGVNS. The CDR3 runs to 15 residues. The CDR3 sequence is CASSETDANTGELFF. DNA of the CDR3: TGTGCCAGCAGTGAGACAGACGCGAACACCGGGGAGCTGTTTTTT.